A single T cell receptor beta chain is shown here with its context. Its antigen is unknown. Only in-frame clones appear in the TCRdb table, and some are missing; sequencing was by immunoSEQ multiplex PCR. The table includes fewer than 75,000 clones, 85% to 95% detected once. CDR3 length: 14 residues. Germline loops: CDR1 MDHEN, CDR2 SYDVKM. Germline trimming cut 7 bases from V and 2 bases from J; bases unmatched to any gene: 5. This sample was taken from a study of cytomegalovirus exposure and HLA in healthy donors. Study conclusions and caveats: Diagnosis of cytomegalovirus status made by the classifier reportedly showed high specificity and sensitivity. The study designated about 160 TCR beta chains cytomegalovirus-associated. A later analysis found first-cohort TCR clusters tended to co-occur in the 90 to 150 validation repertoires.

The TCR sequence derives from a man younger than 35 in good health and CMV-seronegative. Material for sequencing was PBMCs. The rearrangement uses TRBV28 and TRBJ2-7, with 10 positions matching TRBD2. In DNA form, the CDR3 reads TGTGCCAGCATCCCTAGCGGGGGCCCCTACGAGCAGTACTTC. Protein product: CASIPSGGPYEQYF.